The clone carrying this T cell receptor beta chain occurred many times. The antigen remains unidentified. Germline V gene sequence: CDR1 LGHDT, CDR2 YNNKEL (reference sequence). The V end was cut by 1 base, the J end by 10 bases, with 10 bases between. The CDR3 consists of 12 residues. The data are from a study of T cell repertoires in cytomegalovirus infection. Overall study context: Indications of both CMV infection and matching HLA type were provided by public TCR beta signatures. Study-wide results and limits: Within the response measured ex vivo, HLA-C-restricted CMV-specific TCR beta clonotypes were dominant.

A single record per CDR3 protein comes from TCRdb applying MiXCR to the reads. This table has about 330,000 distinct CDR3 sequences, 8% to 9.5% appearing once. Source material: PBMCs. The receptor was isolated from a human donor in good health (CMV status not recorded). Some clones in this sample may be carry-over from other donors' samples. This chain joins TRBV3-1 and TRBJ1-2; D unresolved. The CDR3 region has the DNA TGTGCCAGCAGCCAAGCCGGCCCCGACTACACCTTC. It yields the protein CASSQAGPDYTF.